Below, one TCR beta chain is given with its context. Other DNA variants within this sample encode the same CDR3. The data were taken from a study of blood T cell repertoires in COVID-19. About the study: T cells, B-cell-depleted T cells, or PBMCs supplied cDNA or gDNA.

In the authors' workflow: Amplification with reference gene primers provided the estimates of nucleated cell counts. The protocol was immunoSEQ multiplex PCR, while the TCRdb copy is restricted to in-frame clones and leaves out a portion. D and trimming come from the DNA, and the V and J calls and clone size come from that table. The sample carries fewer than 300,000 clones, 70% to 85% recorded once. The CDR3 spans 15 residues. V trimming: 2 bases; J trimming: 5 bases; junction bases outside the gene matches: 3. The germline gives CDR1 MNHEY, CDR2 SVGAGI. The clonotype originates from a woman aged 80 or over with acute or convalescent COVID-19. V is TRBV6-5 and J is TRBJ1-4, with 9 bases that match TRBD1. The sequencing sample was made of peripheral blood. CDR3 nucleotides: TGTGCCAGCAGTTACAGCGGACAGGGGAATGAAAAACTGTTTTTT. Translation: CASSYSGQGNEKLFF.